A selection of T cell receptor beta chains follows, all from one sample in a study of blood T cell repertoires in COVID-19. TCRdb keeps only in-frame clones here, not all; method: immunoSEQ multiplex PCR. Of 120,000 to 150,000 clones in the sample, 60% to 85% were seen once. The sequenced material came from peripheral blood. These receptors were obtained from a man aged 50-60 years with acute or convalescent COVID-19. The CDR3 runs from the conserved cysteine through the conserved F or W. The D gene is left open where the match is weak. Only part of the rows carry a size: once, few, many, or a class if the clone is expanded.

d_call: TRBD1; clone_size: -; j_call: TRBJ2-3; v_call: TRBV3-1/TRBV3-2; cdr3_aa: CASQQGAIPDTQYF; cdr3_nt: TGTGCCAGCCAACAGGGGGCAATACCAGATACGCAGTATTTT
d_call: TRBD1; clone_size: -; j_call: TRBJ2-3; v_call: TRBV10-3; cdr3_aa: CAISDRTGEDTQYF; cdr3_nt: TGTGCCATCAGTGATCGGACAGGTGAGGATACGCAGTATTTT
d_call: -; clone_size: -; j_call: TRBJ2-3; v_call: TRBV6-1; cdr3_aa: CASSDGRGDTDTQYF; cdr3_nt: TGTGCCAGCAGTGACGGCAGGGGGGACACAGATACGCAGTATTTT
d_call: -; clone_size: -; j_call: TRBJ2-3; v_call: TRBV2; cdr3_aa: CASTLGGTDTQYF; cdr3_nt: TGTGCCAGCACCCTGGGAGGCACAGATACGCAGTATTTT
d_call: -; clone_size: -; j_call: TRBJ1-2; v_call: TRBV7-2; cdr3_aa: CASSLAVRDYGYTF; cdr3_nt: TGTGCCAGCAGCTTAGCAGTGAGGGACTATGGCTACACCTTC
d_call: -; clone_size: -; j_call: TRBJ1-2; v_call: TRBV7-8; cdr3_aa: CASSLAIPGDYGYTF; cdr3_nt: TGTGCCAGCAGCTTAGCCATTCCCGGGGACTATGGCTACACCTTC
d_call: -; clone_size: -; j_call: TRBJ1-6; v_call: TRBV5-6; cdr3_aa: CASSQGTSYNSPLHF; cdr3_nt: TGTGCCAGCAGTCAGGGGACCTCCTATAATTCACCCCTCCACTTT
d_call: -; clone_size: few; j_call: TRBJ2-2; v_call: TRBV29-1; cdr3_aa: CSVEPTRAGELFF; cdr3_nt: TGCAGCGTGGAACCGACTAGAGCCGGGGAGCTGTTTTTT
d_call: TRBD1; clone_size: -; j_call: TRBJ1-3; v_call: TRBV5-4; cdr3_aa: CASSSTGGSGNTIYF; cdr3_nt: TGTGCCAGCAGTTCGACAGGGGGATCCGGAAACACCATATATTTT
d_call: -; clone_size: -; j_call: TRBJ1-2; v_call: TRBV2; cdr3_aa: CASSEQGSLAYTF; cdr3_nt: TGTGCCAGCAGTGAACAGGGAAGTCTTGCCTACACCTTC
d_call: TRBD2; clone_size: -; j_call: TRBJ2-1; v_call: TRBV13; cdr3_aa: CASSRSGGINEQFF; cdr3_nt: TGTGCCAGCAGCCGTAGCGGGGGGATCAATGAGCAGTTCTTC
d_call: -; clone_size: -; j_call: TRBJ1-2; v_call: TRBV5-8; cdr3_aa: CASRAGRASLYGYTF; cdr3_nt: TGTGCCAGCAGGGCTGGCAGGGCATCACTCTATGGCTACACCTTC
d_call: -; clone_size: -; j_call: TRBJ1-1; v_call: TRBV19; cdr3_aa: CASSTPGGRAAFF; cdr3_nt: TGTGCCAGTAGCACGCCGGGGGGTAGGGCGGCTTTCTTT
d_call: -; clone_size: -; j_call: TRBJ2-6; v_call: TRBV6-5; cdr3_aa: CAAGRGQTGANVLTF; cdr3_nt: TGTGCCGCCGGCCGGGGTCAGACTGGGGCCAACGTCCTGACTTTC
d_call: -; clone_size: -; j_call: TRBJ2-3; v_call: TRBV5-1; cdr3_aa: CASSLDGGQAADTQYF; cdr3_nt: TGCGCCAGCAGCTTGGACGGGGGGCAGGCCGCCGATACGCAGTATTTT
d_call: -; clone_size: -; j_call: TRBJ2-5; v_call: TRBV30; cdr3_aa: CACRVGETQYF; cdr3_nt: TGTGCCTGCAGGGTGGGAGAGACCCAGTACTTC
d_call: TRBD2; clone_size: -; j_call: TRBJ2-3; v_call: TRBV11-2; cdr3_aa: CASSLVGSGGATDTQYF; cdr3_nt: TGTGCCAGCAGCTTAGTCGGTAGCGGGGGGGCTACAGATACGCAGTATTTT
d_call: -; clone_size: -; j_call: TRBJ2-2; v_call: TRBV5-1; cdr3_aa: CASSSGWSGELFF; cdr3_nt: TGCGCCAGCAGCTCAGGGTGGAGCGGGGAGCTGTTTTTT
d_call: -; clone_size: -; j_call: TRBJ2-4; v_call: TRBV27; cdr3_aa: CASSRGDIQYF; cdr3_nt: TGTGCCAGCAGCCGCGGGGACATTCAGTACTTC
d_call: -; clone_size: -; j_call: TRBJ2-2; v_call: TRBV4-1; cdr3_aa: CASSQSGDYGELFF; cdr3_nt: TGCGCCAGCAGCCAATCGGGGGATTACGGGGAGCTGTTTTTT
d_call: TRBD1; clone_size: -; j_call: TRBJ1-1; v_call: TRBV2; cdr3_aa: CASRDRGGNTEAFF; cdr3_nt: TGTGCCAGCAGGGACAGGGGTGGTAACACTGAAGCTTTCTTT
d_call: -; clone_size: -; j_call: TRBJ1-1; v_call: TRBV7-2; cdr3_aa: CASSPSGQPFGAFF; cdr3_nt: TGTGCCAGCAGCCCCTCCGGACAGCCTTTTGGAGCTTTCTTT
d_call: -; clone_size: -; j_call: TRBJ1-6; v_call: TRBV27; cdr3_aa: CASNDKNSPLHF; cdr3_nt: TGTGCCAGCAACGACAAAAATTCACCCCTCCACTTT
d_call: TRBD2; clone_size: -; j_call: TRBJ2-7; v_call: TRBV20-1; cdr3_aa: CSASRPSGASRNEQYF; cdr3_nt: TGCAGTGCTAGTAGGCCTAGCGGGGCCTCAAGGAACGAGCAGTACTTC
d_call: -; clone_size: -; j_call: TRBJ2-7; v_call: TRBV30; cdr3_aa: CAWSRQAYEQYF; cdr3_nt: TGTGCCTGGAGTAGACAAGCCTACGAGCAGTACTTC
d_call: TRBD1; clone_size: -; j_call: TRBJ1-2; v_call: TRBV2; cdr3_aa: CASSENDRGRGYTF; cdr3_nt: TGTGCCAGCAGTGAAAATGACAGGGGGAGAGGCTACACCTTC
d_call: -; clone_size: -; j_call: TRBJ1-1; v_call: TRBV4-1; cdr3_aa: CASSQEGRGGLNTEAFF; cdr3_nt: TGCGCCAGCAGCCAAGAGGGCAGGGGCGGACTGAACACTGAAGCTTTCTTT
d_call: TRBD1; clone_size: -; j_call: TRBJ1-2; v_call: TRBV3-1/TRBV3-2; cdr3_aa: CASSLGTDRANYGYTF; cdr3_nt: TGTGCCAGCAGCCTGGGTACCGACAGGGCAAACTATGGCTACACCTTC
d_call: TRBD1; clone_size: -; j_call: TRBJ2-7; v_call: TRBV14; cdr3_aa: CASSHINLGTGGTPGVYEQYF; cdr3_nt: TGTGCCAGCAGCCACATTAATCTAGGGACAGGAGGGACTCCCGGTGTCTACGAGCAGTACTTC
d_call: -; clone_size: -; j_call: TRBJ1-3; v_call: TRBV4-1; cdr3_aa: CASSQLATASGNTIYF; cdr3_nt: TGCGCCAGCAGCCAACTAGCGACAGCCTCTGGAAACACCATATATTTT